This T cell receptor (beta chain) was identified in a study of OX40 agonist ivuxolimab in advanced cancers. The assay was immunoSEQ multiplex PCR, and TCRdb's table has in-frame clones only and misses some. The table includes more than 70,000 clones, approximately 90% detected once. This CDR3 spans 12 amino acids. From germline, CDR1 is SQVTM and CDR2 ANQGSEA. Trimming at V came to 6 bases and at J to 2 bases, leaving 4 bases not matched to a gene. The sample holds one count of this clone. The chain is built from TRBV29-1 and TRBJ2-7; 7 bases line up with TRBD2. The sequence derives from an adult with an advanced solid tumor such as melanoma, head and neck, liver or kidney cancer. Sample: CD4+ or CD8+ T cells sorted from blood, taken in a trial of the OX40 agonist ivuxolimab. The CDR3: CSVASGTYEQYF. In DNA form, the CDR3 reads TGCAGCGTGGCTAGCGGTACCTACGAGCAGTACTTC.